This T cell receptor beta chain was documented in a study of siplizumab effects on memory and regulatory T cells. Method: immunoSEQ multiplex PCR; TCRdb's copy keeps in-frame clones and lacks some. The sample has some 110,000 clones, 93% seen once. Material: Tregs sorted from blood. The receptor was isolated from a human donor in good health.

In DNA, the CDR3 is TGTGCCACCAGCGGGTACGGGACAGCCAACACAGATACGCAGTATTTT. This gives the protein CATSGYGTANTDTQYF. The rearrangement joins TRBV15 to TRBJ2-3; 7 positions match TRBD1. J lost 2 bases, V lost 5 bases, and 10 bases had no gene match. The CDR3 covers 16 residues. Germline CDR1 and CDR2: LNHNV and YYDKDF (reference sequence).